This TCR beta chain was retrieved from a study of tumor-infiltrating lymphocytes in localized non-small cell lung cancer. The overall study: Several tumor histologies, both smoking statuses, and some post-neoadjuvant chemotherapy samples were included. Each patient gave resected tumor and non-adjacent uninvolved lung tissue. Overall study findings and caveats: T-cell fraction did not differ between immunotypes IM1 and IM2. Different pieces of the same tissue were used for each assay.

Turning to this clone: Antigen: not known.

The CDR3 length is 16 residues. Trimming removed 4 bases from V and 0 bases from J, with 16 bases in between. Germline loops: CDR1 ENHRY, CDR2 SYGVKD. Libraries were prepared by immunoSEQ multiplex PCR; TCRdb keeps only in-frame clonotypes and omits some of them. The sample yields roughly 7,400 clones, approximately 60% seen once. The chain is built from TRBV10-3 and TRBJ2-7; the D gene is possibly TRBD1 (6 bases). Material for sequencing was uninvolved lung tissue not adjacent to the tumor. This receptor was identified in a human donor with non-small cell lung cancer. CDR3 sequence: CAISGTTGKSSYEQYF. For the CDR3, the DNA is TGTGCCATCAGTGGGACGACAGGCAAGAGCTCCTACGAGCAGTACTTC.